The sequence of this T cell receptor (beta chain) was determined in a study of blood T cell repertoires in COVID-19. Categorization into cohorts depended on clinical history that participants reported. The V gene's germline CDR1 is SGHAT and CDR2 FQNNGV. Trimming cost V 5 bases and J 7 bases; bases outside gene matches: 11. CDR3 length: 15 residues. Original methodology: Reference gene primer amplification in the assay estimated nucleated cell counts. Assay: immunoSEQ multiplex PCR; the TCRdb copy retains only in-frame clones and omits some. The DNA was the basis for D and trimming; V, J and clone size are from that table. The repertoire holds under 450,000 clones, with roughly nine tenths as singletons.

This clonotype was obtained from a woman between 35 and 50 years old who had been exposed to COVID-19. The chain combines TRBV11-2 with TRBJ2-7, with 10 bases matching TRBD1. The sample taken for sequencing was PBMCs or T cells enriched from blood (not recorded which). DNA of the CDR3: TGTGCCAGCAGCGTGGGGGGGACAGGGGTTGGAGAGCAGTACTTC. This sequence encodes CASSVGGTGVGEQYF.